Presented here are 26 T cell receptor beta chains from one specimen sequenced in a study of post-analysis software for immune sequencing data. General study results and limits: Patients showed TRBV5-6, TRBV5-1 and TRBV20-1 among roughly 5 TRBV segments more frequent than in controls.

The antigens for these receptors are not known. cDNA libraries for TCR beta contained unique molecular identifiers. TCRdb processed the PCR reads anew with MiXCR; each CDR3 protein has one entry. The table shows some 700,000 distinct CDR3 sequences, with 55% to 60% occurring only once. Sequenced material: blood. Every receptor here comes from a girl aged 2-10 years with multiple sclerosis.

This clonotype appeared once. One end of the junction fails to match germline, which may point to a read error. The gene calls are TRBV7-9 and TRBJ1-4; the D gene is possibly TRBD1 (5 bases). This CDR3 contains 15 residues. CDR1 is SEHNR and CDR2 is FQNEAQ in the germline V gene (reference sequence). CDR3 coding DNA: TGTGCCAGCAGCCCGCCGCTCGGGGCGAATGAAAAACTGATTTTT. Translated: CASSPPLGANEKLIF.

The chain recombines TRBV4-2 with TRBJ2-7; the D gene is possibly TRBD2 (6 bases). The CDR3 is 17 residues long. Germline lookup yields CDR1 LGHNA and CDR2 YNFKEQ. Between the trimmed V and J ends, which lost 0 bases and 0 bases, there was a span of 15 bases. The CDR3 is CASSQENMGGPSYEQYF. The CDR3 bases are TGTGCCAGCAGCCAAGAGAATATGGGGGGACCCTCCTACGAGCAGTACTTC.

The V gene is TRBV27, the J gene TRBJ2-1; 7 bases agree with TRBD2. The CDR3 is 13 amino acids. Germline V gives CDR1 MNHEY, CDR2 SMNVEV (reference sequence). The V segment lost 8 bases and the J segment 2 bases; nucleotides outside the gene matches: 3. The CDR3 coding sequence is TGTGCCAGCCGACTAGCCACCTACAATGAGCAGTTCTTC. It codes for CASRLATYNEQFF.

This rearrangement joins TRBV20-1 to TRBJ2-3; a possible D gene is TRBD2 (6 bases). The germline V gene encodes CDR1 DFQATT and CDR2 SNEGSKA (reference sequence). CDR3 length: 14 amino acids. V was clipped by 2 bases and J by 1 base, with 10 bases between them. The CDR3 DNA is TGCAGTGCTAGACGGATAGCGGGCACAGATACGCAGTATTTT. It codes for CSARRIAGTDTQYF.

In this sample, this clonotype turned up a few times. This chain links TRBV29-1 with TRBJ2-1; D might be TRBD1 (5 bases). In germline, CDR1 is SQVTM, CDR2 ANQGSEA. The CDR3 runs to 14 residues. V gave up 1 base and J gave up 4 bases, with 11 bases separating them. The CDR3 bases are TGCAGCGTTGAAGCGCAGGGCGAATACAATGAGCAGTTCTTC. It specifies CSVEAQGEYNEQFF.

The CDR3: CASSQEGRGGPQAGNTIYF. DNA for the CDR3: TGCGCCAGCAGCCAAGAAGGTCGCGGGGGCCCCCAAGCTGGAAACACCATATATTTT. This chain joins TRBV4-1 and TRBJ1-3, with TRBD1 as a possible D gene (6 bases). CDR1 and CDR2 from the germline V gene are MGHRA and YSYEKL. The V end lost 0 bases, the J end lost 2 bases, and 20 bases lay between the germline ends. This CDR3 comprises 19 residues.

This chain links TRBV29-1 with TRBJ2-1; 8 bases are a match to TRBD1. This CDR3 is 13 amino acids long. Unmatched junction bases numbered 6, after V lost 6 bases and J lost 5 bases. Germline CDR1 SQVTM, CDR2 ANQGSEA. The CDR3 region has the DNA TGCAGCGTCTTGGACAGGGCGAACAATGAGCAGTTCTTC. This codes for CSVLDRANNEQFF.

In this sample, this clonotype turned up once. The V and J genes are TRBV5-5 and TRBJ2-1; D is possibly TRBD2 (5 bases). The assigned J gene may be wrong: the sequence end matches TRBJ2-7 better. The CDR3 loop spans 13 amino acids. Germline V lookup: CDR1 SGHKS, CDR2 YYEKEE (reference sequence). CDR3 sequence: CASSLREPYEQYF. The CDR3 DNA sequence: TGTGCCAGCAGCTTGAGGGAGCCTTACGAGCAGTACTTC.

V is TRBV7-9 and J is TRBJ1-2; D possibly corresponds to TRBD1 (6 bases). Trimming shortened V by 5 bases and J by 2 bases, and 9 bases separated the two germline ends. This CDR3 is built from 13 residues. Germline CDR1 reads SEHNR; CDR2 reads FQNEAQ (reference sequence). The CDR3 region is CASSPRGNYGYTF. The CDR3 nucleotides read TGTGCCAGCAGCCCAAGGGGGAACTATGGCTACACCTTC.

In DNA form, the CDR3 reads TGTGCCAGCAGTTACCAGGGCGGAGGTAGCAATCAGCCCCAGCATTTT. Amino acid sequence: CASSYQGGGSNQPQHF. This rearrangement joins TRBV6-5 to TRBJ1-5; weak D call: TRBD1 (5 bases). Germline lookup yields CDR1 MNHEY and CDR2 SVGAGI. V lost 2 bases, J lost 0 bases, and 11 bases lay in between. This CDR3 spans 16 amino acids.

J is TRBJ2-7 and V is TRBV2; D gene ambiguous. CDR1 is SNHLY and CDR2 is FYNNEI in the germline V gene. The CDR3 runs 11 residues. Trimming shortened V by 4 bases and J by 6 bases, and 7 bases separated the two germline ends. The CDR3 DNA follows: TGTGCCAGCAGTGTACTTTTCGAGCAGTACTTC. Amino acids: CASSVLFEQYF. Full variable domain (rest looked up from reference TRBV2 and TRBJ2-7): EPEVTQTPSHQVTQMGQEVILRCVPISNHLYFYWYRQILGQKVEFLVSFYNNEISEKSEIFDDQFSVERPDGSNFTLKIRSTKLEDSAMYFCASSVLFEQYFGPGTRLTVT.

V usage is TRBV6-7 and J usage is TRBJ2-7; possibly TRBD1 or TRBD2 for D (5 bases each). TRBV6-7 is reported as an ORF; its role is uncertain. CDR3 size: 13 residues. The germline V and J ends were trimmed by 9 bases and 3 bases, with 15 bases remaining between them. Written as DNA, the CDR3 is TGTGCCAGACCGGGACGGAGGAACTACGAGCAGTACTTC. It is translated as CARPGRRNYEQYF.

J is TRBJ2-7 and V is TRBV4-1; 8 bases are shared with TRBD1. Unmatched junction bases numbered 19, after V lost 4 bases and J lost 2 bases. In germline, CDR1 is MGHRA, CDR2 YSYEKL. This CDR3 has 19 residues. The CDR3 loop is CASSPSGGGSVASTYEQYF. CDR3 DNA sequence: TGCGCCAGCAGCCCATCAGGGGGCGGCAGCGTCGCTTCGACCTACGAGCAGTACTTC.

CDR3 loop: CSVEEGNPFNEQFF. The CDR3 DNA is TGCAGCGTTGAGGAGGGGAATCCCTTCAATGAGCAGTTCTTC. The chain carries TRBV29-1 and TRBJ2-1; D possibly corresponds to TRBD2 (6 bases). The germline V gene has CDR1 SQVTM and CDR2 ANQGSEA. The CDR3 sequence is 14 residues long. Trimming pared 3 bases from V and 6 bases from J, leaving 15 bases between.

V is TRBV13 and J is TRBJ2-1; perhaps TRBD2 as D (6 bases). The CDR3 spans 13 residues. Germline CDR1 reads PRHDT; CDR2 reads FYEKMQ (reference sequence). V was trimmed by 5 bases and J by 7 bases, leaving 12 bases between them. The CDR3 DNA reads TGTGCCAGCAGCCGGAGCGGGCCAAATGAGCAGTTCTTC. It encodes CASSRSGPNEQFF.

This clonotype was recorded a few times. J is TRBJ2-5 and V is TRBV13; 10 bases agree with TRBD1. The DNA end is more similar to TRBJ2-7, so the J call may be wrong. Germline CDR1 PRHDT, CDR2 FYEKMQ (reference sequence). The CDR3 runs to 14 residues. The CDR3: CASSTTGGRNEQYF. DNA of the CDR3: TGTGCCAGCAGTACGACAGGGGGCCGGAACGAGCAGTACTTC.

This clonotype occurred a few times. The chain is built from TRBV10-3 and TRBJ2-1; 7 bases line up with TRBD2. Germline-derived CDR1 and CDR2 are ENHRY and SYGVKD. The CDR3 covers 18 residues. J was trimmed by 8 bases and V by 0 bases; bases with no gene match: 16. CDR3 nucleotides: TGTGCCATCAGTGAGTCTTGGTTTGCGGCGGGAGAGGGCGATGAGCAGTTCTTC. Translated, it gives CAISESWFAAGEGDEQFF.

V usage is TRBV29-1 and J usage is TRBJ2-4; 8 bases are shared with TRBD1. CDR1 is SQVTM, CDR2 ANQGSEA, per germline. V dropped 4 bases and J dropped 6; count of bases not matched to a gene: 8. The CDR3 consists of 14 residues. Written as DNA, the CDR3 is TGCAGCGTTGTATTACAGGGGGAAAGAAACATTCAGTACTTC. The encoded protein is CSVVLQGERNIQYF. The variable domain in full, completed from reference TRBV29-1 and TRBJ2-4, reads SAVISQKPSRDICQRGTSLTIQCQVDSQVTMMFWYRQQPGQSLTLIATANQGSEATYESGFVIDKFPISRPNLTFSTLTVSNMSPEDSSIYLCSVVLQGERNIQYFGAGTRLSVL.

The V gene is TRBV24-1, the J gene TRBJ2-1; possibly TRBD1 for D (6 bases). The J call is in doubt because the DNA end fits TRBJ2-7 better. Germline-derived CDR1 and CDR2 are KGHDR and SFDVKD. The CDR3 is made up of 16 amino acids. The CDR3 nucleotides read TGTGCCACCAGTGATACAGGGAAAGGGACCTACAATGAGCAGTACTTC. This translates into CATSDTGKGTYNEQYF.

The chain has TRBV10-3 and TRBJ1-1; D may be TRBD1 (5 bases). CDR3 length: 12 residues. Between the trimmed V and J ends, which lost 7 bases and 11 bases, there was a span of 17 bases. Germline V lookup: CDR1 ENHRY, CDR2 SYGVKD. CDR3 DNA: TGTGCCATCATCGGGTTTTCGGGGGAGGCTTTCTTT. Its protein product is CAIIGFSGEAFF.

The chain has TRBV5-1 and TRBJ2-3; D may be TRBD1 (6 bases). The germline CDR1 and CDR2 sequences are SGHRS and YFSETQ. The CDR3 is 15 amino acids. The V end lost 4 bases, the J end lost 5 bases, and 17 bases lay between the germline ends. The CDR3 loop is CASSPPRGKGDTQYF. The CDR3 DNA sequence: TGCGCCAGCAGCCCTCCGAGGGGGAAGGGAGATACGCAGTATTTT.

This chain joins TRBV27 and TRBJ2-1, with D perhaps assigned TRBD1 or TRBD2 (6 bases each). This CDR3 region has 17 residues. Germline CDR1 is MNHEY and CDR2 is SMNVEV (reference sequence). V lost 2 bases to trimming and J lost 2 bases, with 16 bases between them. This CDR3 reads CASSLALPGEAYNEQFF. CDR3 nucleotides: TGTGCCAGCAGTTTAGCCCTCCCAGGGGAGGCCTACAATGAGCAGTTCTTC.

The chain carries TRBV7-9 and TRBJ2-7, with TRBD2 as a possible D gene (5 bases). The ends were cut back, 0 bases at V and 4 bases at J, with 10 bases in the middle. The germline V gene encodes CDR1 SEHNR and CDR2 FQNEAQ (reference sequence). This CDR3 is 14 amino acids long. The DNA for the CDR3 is TGTGCCAGCAGCTTAGCAGAGGGCAGTTACGAGCAGTACTTC. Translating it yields CASSLAEGSYEQYF.

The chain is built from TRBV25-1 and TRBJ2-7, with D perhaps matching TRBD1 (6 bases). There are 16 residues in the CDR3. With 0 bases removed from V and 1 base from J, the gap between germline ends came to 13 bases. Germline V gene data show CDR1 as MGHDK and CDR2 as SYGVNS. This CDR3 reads CASSEYRGLFSYEQYF. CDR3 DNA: TGTGCCAGCAGTGAATACAGGGGTCTCTTTTCCTACGAGCAGTACTTC.

The CDR3 spells CASSVDDQEVGMNTEAFF. For the CDR3, the DNA is TGTGCCAGCAGCGTAGACGATCAGGAGGTGGGGATGAACACTGAAGCTTTCTTT. The chain links TRBV9 to TRBJ1-1; D call uncertain. The V gene's germline CDR1 is SGDLS and CDR2 YYNGEE. The V and J ends lost 0 bases and 0 bases respectively, with 18 bases between them. The length of the CDR3 is 18 residues.

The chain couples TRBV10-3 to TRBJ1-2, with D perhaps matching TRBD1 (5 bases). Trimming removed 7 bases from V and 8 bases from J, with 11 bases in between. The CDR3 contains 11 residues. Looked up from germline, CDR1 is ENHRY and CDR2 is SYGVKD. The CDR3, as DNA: TGTGCCATCACGAAAGGGGCAGGCTACACCTTC. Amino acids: CAITKGAGYTF.